In its sample, the clone carrying this TCR beta chain was seen a few times. The antigen is unknown. This sample is drawn from a study of beta chain features in type 1 diabetes. Findings and caveats of the study: Insertions at VDJ junctions were less frequent in type 1 diabetes patients. These patients also deleted more nucleotides at the same junctions. Unsettled here was the matter of whether HLA type influences TCRB rearrangement.

The entirety of the isolated RNA underwent reverse transcription, so expressed TCRB transcripts were sequenced. Assay used: immunoSEQ multiplex PCR; TCRdb lists only in-frame clones, some missing. Of around 500,000 clones detected, about 29% appear once; the ten largest clones hold about 0.065%. The germline gives CDR1 SEHNR, CDR2 FQNEAQ (reference sequence). Trimming took off 2 bases at V and 2 bases at J, with 10 bases between the two ends. The CDR3 spans 15 residues. The chain is built from TRBV7-9 and TRBJ1-5; D remains ambiguous. This clonotype was sampled from a young man in good health. The sample taken for sequencing was naive CD4+ T cells from blood. Written as DNA, the CDR3 is TGTGCCAGCAGCTTAATGGGTAGGGGCAATCAGCCCCAGCATTTT. Translating gives CASSLMGRGNQPQHF.